The next 13 T cell receptor beta chains were all read from a single sample in a study of T cells after yellow fever vaccination. TCRdb independently ran MiXCR on the 5' RACE reads; one entry per CDR3 protein. The repertoire holds roughly 320,000 distinct CDR3 sequences, with around 11% as singletons. The source material was CD4+ T cells sorted from PBMCs, sampled 45 days after the yellow fever booster vaccination. Source of these receptors: a man between 18 and 35 years old who received the YFV17D yellow fever vaccine.

This chain connects TRBV7-2 to TRBJ1-2, with D perhaps TRBD1 (6 bases). The V gene's germline CDR1 is SGHTA and CDR2 FQGNSA. The CDR3 is made up of 15 amino acids. The V end lost 3 bases, the J end lost 5 bases, and 16 bases lay between the germline ends. CDR3 DNA sequence: TGTGCCAGCAGCTTGGAAGGGGCAGGGGATTATGGCTACACCTTC. It encodes CASSLEGAGDYGYTF. The full variable domain, with the rest looked up from reference TRBV7-2 and TRBJ1-2, is GAGVSQSPSNKVTEKGKDVELRCDPISGHTALYWYRQSLGQGLEFLIYFQGNSAPDKSGLPSDRFSAERTGGSVSTLTIQRTQQEDSAVYLCASSLEGAGDYGYTFGSGTRLTVV.

This clonotype was counted between two and nine times. The chain uses TRBV7-2 and TRBJ2-3, with 9 positions matching TRBD2. The junction had 10 bases not matched to a gene; V was cut back by 0 bases and J by 9 bases. The CDR3 contains 16 residues. CDR1 is SGHTA, CDR2 FQGNSA, per germline. CDR3 sequence: CASSLAGAGGPVTQYF. The CDR3 DNA is TGTGCCAGCAGCTTAGCTGGGGCGGGGGGGCCGGTAACGCAGTATTTT.

V usage is TRBV27 and J usage is TRBJ1-1; D uncertain. CDR1 and CDR2 (germline): MNHEY, SMNVEV (reference sequence). The CDR3 contains 17 residues. V lost 11 bases and J 3 bases, leaving 28 bases between the germline ends. This CDR3 is CAGYLEVGSDFYTEAFF. Here the CDR3 DNA reads TGTGCCGGGTACCTGGAGGTAGGGTCGGATTTTTACACTGAAGCTTTCTTT.

The V gene is TRBV7-9, the J gene TRBJ1-1; D might be TRBD1 (5 bases). The V gene's germline CDR1 is SEHNR and CDR2 FQNEAQ (reference sequence). V lost 1 base and J 8 bases, leaving 8 bases between the germline ends. The CDR3 consists of 12 residues. CDR3 sequence reads: CASSLGPGEAFF. CDR3 nucleotides: TGTGCCAGCAGCTTAGGTCCAGGGGAAGCTTTCTTT.

Only a few counts were recorded for this clonotype. The chain uses TRBV18 and TRBJ1-1; 8 positions match TRBD1. CDR3 size: 16 residues. Germline V gene sequence: CDR1 KGHSH, CDR2 LQKENI. V trimming: 2 bases; J trimming: 4 bases; junction bases outside the gene matches: 9. The CDR3, as DNA: TGTGCCAGCTCACCAATATCCCCCAGGGGGCTCACTGAAGCTTTCTTT. Translation gives CASSPISPRGLTEAFF.

The gene calls are TRBV29-1 and TRBJ1-1; a weak D match, TRBD1 (6 bases). The V gene lost 2 bases and the J gene lost 1 base, with 8 bases spanning the gap. CDR3 size: 13 residues. The germline gives CDR1 SQVTM, CDR2 ANQGSEA. The CDR3 protein is CSVEQGQNTEAFF. CDR3 sequence (DNA): TGCAGCGTTGAACAGGGGCAGAACACTGAAGCTTTCTTT. Full variable domain (remainder filled in from reference TRBV29-1 and TRBJ1-1): SAVISQKPSRDICQRGTSLTIQCQVDSQVTMMFWYRQQPGQSLTLIATANQGSEATYESGFVIDKFPISRPNLTFSTLTVSNMSPEDSSIYLCSVEQGQNTEAFFGQGTRLTVV.

The V call is TRBV10-3, the J call TRBJ1-4, with D uncertain. The CDR3 consists of 14 residues. Germline assignment: CDR1 ENHRY and CDR2 SYGVKD. V was clipped by 10 bases and J by 0 bases, with 12 bases between them. The CDR3 DNA follows: TGTGCCACTCAATCCCAAGCAACTAATGAAAAACTGTTTTTT. It yields the protein CATQSQATNEKLFF.

The rearrangement links TRBV15 to TRBJ2-6; D gene unclear. This CDR3 comprises 17 residues. V gave up 0 bases and J gave up 3 bases, with 12 bases separating them. Germline assignment: CDR1 LNHNV and CDR2 YYDKDF (reference sequence). The CDR3 DNA follows: TGTGCCACCAGCAGAGAACGCCTCGGGTATGGGGCCAACGTCCTGACTTTC. This sequence encodes CATSRERLGYGANVLTF.

This clonotype was counted between two and nine times. The chain joins TRBV20-1 to TRBJ2-5; possible D gene TRBD1, 6 bases. The CDR3 runs to 12 residues. CDR1 and CDR2 from the germline V gene are DFQATT and SNEGSKA (reference sequence). The V and J ends lost 5 bases and 2 bases respectively, with 9 bases between them. This CDR3 is CSAQGQQETQYF. In nucleotides, the CDR3 is TGCAGTGCTCAGGGGCAGCAAGAGACCCAGTACTTC.

In this sample, this clonotype turned up a few times. The J gene is TRBJ2-7, the V gene TRBV2; 8 bases map to TRBD2. J was trimmed by 3 bases and V by 8 bases; bases with no gene match: 3. From germline, CDR1 is SNHLY and CDR2 FYNNEI. The length of the CDR3 is 12 residues. In nucleotides, the CDR3 is TGTGCCAGCCGGGGGACTAGCTACGAGCAGTACGTC. Its protein is CASRGTSYEQYV.

This clonotype has a handful of counts. This rearrangement joins TRBV4-3 to TRBJ2-1, with D tentatively TRBD1 or TRBD2 (6 bases each). Trimming cost V 0 bases and J 8 bases, with 17 bases left between them. Germline V gene data show CDR1 as LGHNA and CDR2 as YSLEER. CDR3 length equals 16 residues. This chain's CDR3 is CASSQEAWGRGDEQFF. For the CDR3, the DNA is TGCGCCAGCAGCCAAGAGGCGTGGGGGCGGGGAGATGAGCAGTTCTTC.

This chain uses TRBV6-5 with TRBJ2-3; 7 bases are shared with TRBD2. The junction had 5 bases not matched to a gene; V was cut back by 4 bases and J by 4 bases. The CDR3 runs to 14 residues. Germline V CDR1 and CDR2: MNHEY, SVGAGI. The CDR3 sequence is CASSSILASDTQYF. Here the CDR3 DNA reads TGTGCCAGCAGTTCGATACTAGCGTCAGATACGCAGTATTTT.

This clonotype turned up a few times. The CDR3 DNA reads as TGCAGTGCTGGATACAGGGGTGACATTCAGTACTTC. Translating it yields CSAGYRGDIQYF. The V call is TRBV20-1, the J call TRBJ2-4, with 7 bases identical to TRBD1. Trimming took 5 bases from V and 8 from J; bases not matched to a gene: 6. The germline V gene encodes CDR1 DFQATT and CDR2 SNEGSKA (reference sequence). CDR3 length equals 12 residues.